This TCR beta chain emerged from a study of cytomegalovirus exposure and HLA in healthy donors (dated by TCRdb to 2015 to 2018). About the full investigation: An earlier analysis of some 500 of the donors reported about 250 Gb of sequence data and 117 million unique TCR beta sequences from about 180 million T cells. An early release covering 500 to 750 HLA-typed donors comprised approximately 300 gigabases of sequencing data and some 79 million unique TCR sequences. Of the 350 to 450 genotyped donors, about 80% fell in the genetic ancestry cluster associated with self-reported Caucasian donors. The study aimed to test whether signatures of past pathogen exposure could be identified by cataloging public T cell receptors. The study used immunosequencing to profile the T cell repertoires of approximately 690 subjects and linked those repertoires to cytomegalovirus serostatus. Along with the 666-subject first cohort, a separate validation cohort of 120 different subjects was used. High-throughput TCR immunosequencing, statistical association of individual TCRs with disease status, and machine learning were combined to predict cytomegalovirus infection status. A later analysis re-examined previously published TCR beta repertoires from just over 650 donors and added high-resolution HLA genotyping to investigate patterns of TCR occurrence. In the later analysis, no new phenotypic data were used to find candidate immune exposures; instead, reliance was placed on TCR beta sequences and their occurrence across donors. In an earlier analysis of 500 to 650 of the donors, high-throughput TCR beta sequencing was used to judge whether each TCR beta V gene segment behaved as functional or pseudogenic. Donor age, sex, ethnicity and CMV serostatus were compiled alongside the repertoire data. Genome-wide SNP genotypes for about three fifths of the roughly 670 donors were used in a later genetic analysis, which treated that subset as a discovery cohort. All discovery cohort repertoires had been generated using a single sequencing platform. HLA typing included class I and class II loci at four-digit resolution. The number of typed donors differed by locus: 629-630 for A, B, C, DRB1 and DQB1; 500 to 550 for DQA1; approximately 600 for DPA1; and 450 to 480 for DPB1. A few DR-DQ haplotypes were handled as single units for association and clustering because linkage in the cohort was strong. Among some 410 genotyped donors of the cohort, an average of around 240,000 unique TCR beta nucleotide sequences were sequenced per donor, 15% to 20% of them non-productive.

As concerns this clone: No antigen is known for it. No base quality information exists; no much larger clone differs at one position.

CDR1 and CDR2, looked up from the germline V gene, are SGHDT and YYEEEE. Trimming at the junction amounts to 2 bases on V and 2 bases on J, and the germline ends lie 11 bases apart. Taken from cysteine to phenylalanine, the CDR3 has 15 residues. Only CDR3 DNA is held: 45 bases, read in frame from base 1. The cohort comprised 550 to 700 healthy bone marrow donors. All cohort members were sampled while nominally healthy, although unrecorded immune exposures were likely present. The donor was CMV seronegative and belonged to the group of 352 seronegative cohort members. Each donor provided a peripheral blood sample, and peripheral blood mononuclear cells were used for TCR beta sequencing. The Qiagen DNeasy Blood Extraction Kit was used to extract genomic DNA from the blood cell samples. Libraries were prepared through the immunoSEQ multiplex PCR assay. For the multiplex PCR, a mixture combining 60 forward primers for TCR Vbeta segments and 13 reverse primers for TCR Jbeta segments was used. A multiplex PCR assay on genomic DNA amplified the CDR3 region of rearranged TCR beta genes. The Illumina HiSeq System was used to sequence the amplified TCR beta libraries as 87-base-pair reads. In the source study's methods: A later analysis tallied 80 million to 95 million unique TCR beta chains across the 700 or so repertoires, and about 12 million of those chains were shared by two or more donors. Raw reads were error-corrected and collapsed into unique sequences with a nearest-neighbor algorithm that merged closely related sequences to remove PCR and sequencing errors. Alignment of CDR3 sequences to IMGT reference sequences was used to assign V, D and J gene segments. Each retained sequence needed at least a six-nucleotide match to both a V gene segment and a J gene segment. A rearrangement counted as productive if the CDR3 had no stop codons and remained in frame with V and J, and every other rearrangement counted as non-productive. Following IMGT convention, CDR3 was defined as the stretch from the second conserved V-encoded cysteine to the conserved J-encoded phenylalanine. The earlier analysis of 587 of the donors excluded sequences that lacked an unambiguous match to a single V gene segment. In an earlier analysis of approximately 550 of the donors, V segments were called functional above 56.7% productive rearrangements and were called segregating when the between-donor standard deviation exceeded 5%. A statistical classification framework was built for diagnosing cytomegalovirus status from the catalog of TCR beta chain sequences. In a later analysis, TCR nucleotide sequences were compared against IMGT/GENE-DB human TR gene sequences so that V and J genes could be assigned. The TCRdist pipeline was used in a later analysis to assign CDR3 sequences and most-parsimonious VDJ recombination scenarios. In a later analysis, every TCR beta chain was defined by the combination of its CDR3 amino acid sequence and its V-gene family, and reads without a unique V-gene family were dropped. In a later analysis, a few hundred highly shared, low-generation-probability nucleotide sequences were removed to address suspected cross-contamination and a sequencing artifact. In a later analysis, a clonal expansion index was calculated for each public chain from normalized within-repertoire ranks of inferred template counts. In a later analysis, generation probabilities were computed using a VDJ recombination model fitted to out-of-frame rearrangements, and the results were checked against IGoR. Hypergeometric tests were used in a later analysis to score TCR-TCR, TCR-HLA and TCR-CMV co-occurrence, with a repertoire-size bias correction applied to the TCR pairs. In a later analysis, false discovery rates were estimated by permuting HLA or CMV assignments 20 times. In a later analysis, co-occurring TCRs were grouped with DBSCAN, and TCRdist sequence similarity was added when clustering was performed within HLA-allele-positive subsets. Repertoires with fewer than 30,000 or more than 120,000 public chains were left out of co-occurrence clustering, as were about 5 repertoires with anomalous nucleotide sharing. TCRdb obtained this table from immuneACCESS and retained in-frame rearrangements with V and J assigned. These tables miss some clones; where compared with another copy, unresolved V genes account for less than half of the shortfall, and the remainder is unexplained. From that table come the V and J calls and clone size; the DNA was used to work out D and trimming. This sample is represented by 200,000 or so clones; 75% to 80% of them were singletons. In total, the top ten clones hold roughly 2% of the sample.

The research as a whole found: Strong co-occurrence of HLA alleles, especially DR and DQ, made assigning TCR associations to individual alleles difficult. In a later analysis, several top co-occurrence clusters were reported to appear linked to parvovirus B19, influenza, CMV and Epstein-Barr virus. It was suggested by the authors that the approach could potentially be generalized to other disease states and immunological phenotypes. An earlier analysis of 587 of the donors showed that most TCR beta V segments appeared in productive rearrangements either about 87% or about 30% of the time, which broadly matched IMGT annotations. Sequencing depth was assumed to be roughly uniform across donors in the presence/absence analyses, though that assumption may not hold. Because HLA typing was missing for some donors at each locus, association tests included only the typed subset. While some public TCRs were present in many individuals, most TCR sequences turned up only very rarely across donors. Because counts were too low, roughly 16 rarely observed V segments, including chromosome 9 orphons, were excluded from the earlier analysis of under 650 of the donors. Correlated functional status among segregating V segments might be attributable to linkage disequilibrium, but an unknown experimental factor could not be ruled out. The study gave a list of 150 to 200 TCR beta chains associated with cytomegalovirus. The cohort was sequenced for TCR beta chains only, and without alpha or paired-chain data the features that could be detected were limited. CMV serostatus was the only immune exposure information available for the cohort. Cytomegalovirus status was reported to be diagnosed by the classifier with high specificity and sensitivity in both the original and validation cohorts. In a later analysis, HLA-associated TCR beta chains showed more clonal expansion and lower generation probabilities than non-associated chains that were equally common. A further reported finding was that TCR beta sequences accurately predicted the HLA-A and HLA-B alleles for most subjects in the first cohort. Specific HLA alleles were associated with 18,000 or so TCR beta sequences at a false discovery rate of 0.05 in a later analysis. Compared with the approximately 670-donor mean, donors in an Asian-associated ancestry cluster had fewer N-insertions in productive TCRs, according to a later genetic analysis. A cluster of highly shared sequence variants was judged likely to be a technical artifact of the sequencing pipeline. A later genetic analysis associated a missense DCLRE1C variant with V-gene and J-gene trimming of TCR beta chains, and an independent cohort replicated the association. Some IMGT-functional V segments, including TRBV6-2 and TRBV6-3, could not be told apart with the 87-base-pair reads, so those segments were excluded. In vitro tests confirmed that a few of the cytomegalovirus-associated TCR beta chains recognize cytomegalovirus antigens. A later analysis found that most CMV-associated TCR beta chains appeared HLA-restricted, with HLA associations seemingly driven largely by CMV exposure. In a later analysis, TCR association rates were found to vary across HLA loci, with the most associated TCRs seen for DRB1 alleles and the fewest for HLA-C alleles.

This sequence was found in a man in his late teens or twenties in good health and CMV-seronegative. This sequence uses TRBV5-6 and TRBJ2-1; TRBD2 is a weak D gene call, 6 bases matching. The sequenced sample was PBMCs. The nucleotide sequence is TGTGCCAGCAGCTTCCGGGGGACCGCCTACAATGAGCAGTTCTTC. It is translated as CASSFRGTAYNEQFF. Here the CDR3 is joined to the reference TRBV5-6 and TRBJ2-1 genes, and the full variable domain is: DAGVTQSPTHLIKTRGQQVTLRCSPKSGHDTVSWYQQALGQGPQFIFQYYEEEERQRGNFPDRFSGHQFPNYSSELNVNALLLGDSALYLCASSFRGTAYNEQFFGPGTRLTVL.